These 8 T cell receptor beta chains were sequenced from one sample in a study of OX40 agonist ivuxolimab in advanced cancers. TCRdb keeps only in-frame clones here, not all; method: immunoSEQ multiplex PCR. The table shows approximately 30,000 clones, with approximately 86% occurring only once. The material was CD4+ or CD8+ T cells sorted from blood, obtained in a trial of the OX40 agonist ivuxolimab. These receptors were collected from an adult with an advanced solid tumor such as melanoma, head and neck, liver or kidney cancer.

The chain joins TRBV5-6 to TRBJ2-7, with D possibly TRBD1 on 5 matching bases. Trimming took 1 base from V and 4 from J, leaving 9 bases between them. The CDR3 has 13 residues. Looked up from germline, CDR1 is SGHDT and CDR2 is YYEEEE. The CDR3 sequence: CASSLTGNYEQYF. The CDR3 DNA reads TGTGCCAGCAGCTTGACAGGAAATTACGAGCAGTACTTC.

The chain uses TRBV9 and TRBJ1-1; D not resolved. Trimming removed 7 bases from V and 8 bases from J, with 9 bases in between. The CDR3 covers 10 residues. Germline CDR1 reads SGDLS; CDR2 reads YYNGEE. The chain's CDR3 is CASGDLEAFF. The CDR3, as DNA: TGTGCCAGCGGAGACCTCGAAGCTTTCTTT.

The chain links TRBV27 to TRBJ2-7; TRBD1 agrees at 9 bases. Germline V gene lookup returns CDR1 MNHEY and CDR2 SMNVEV (reference sequence). V was pared by 2 bases and J by 5 bases, with 7 bases of the junction left unmatched. The CDR3 extends over 15 amino acids. CDR3 in DNA: TGTGCCAGCAGTTTACTCGGGACAGGGTATGACGAGCAGTACTTC. Its protein is CASSLLGTGYDEQYF.

The chain links TRBV10-1 to TRBJ1-2, with 11 bases aligning to TRBD1. The ends lost 6 bases at V and 4 bases at J; junction bases unmatched: 7. Germline assignment: CDR1 WNHNN and CDR2 SYGVQD (reference sequence). This CDR3 spans 15 amino acids. The CDR3 DNA sequence: TGCGCCAGCAGCTCCGGGACAGGGGGGATCTATGGCTACACCTTC. Translation gives CASSSGTGGIYGYTF.

V and J are TRBV28 and TRBJ2-7, with D possibly TRBD1 on 8 matching bases. The CDR3 contains 12 residues. CDR1 MDHEN and CDR2 SYDVKM come from the germline V gene. V was shortened by 5 bases and J by 6 bases, with 11 bases between the two germline ends. The CDR3 DNA follows: TGTGCCAGCAGTAACAGGGGGGGCGAGCAGTACTTC. Amino acids: CASSNRGGEQYF.

The chain is built from TRBV6-5 and TRBJ2-5; the D gene is possibly TRBD1 (5 bases). V shed 7 bases and J shed 0 bases, with 9 bases lying between them. The CDR3 totals 13 residues. Germline CDR1 and CDR2: MNHEY and SVGAGI. The CDR3 reads CASTKGYQETQYF. The CDR3 DNA reads TGTGCCAGCACCAAGGGGTACCAAGAGACCCAGTACTTC.

The rearrangement uses TRBV21-1 and TRBJ2-1. TRBV21-1 is termed a pseudogene. The CDR3 extends over 9 amino acids. In nucleotides, the CDR3 is TGTGCCAGCTTCCATGAGCAGTTCTTC. Encoded protein: CASFHEQFF.

The chain joins TRBV27 to TRBJ1-4, with TRBD1 identical over 7 bases. V lost 5 bases and J lost 9; bases outside the gene matches: 9. Germline V gene sequence: CDR1 MNHEY, CDR2 SMNVEV (reference sequence). This CDR3 is 14 amino acids long. The CDR3 region is CASSPSGQAKKLFF. The CDR3, as DNA: TGTGCCAGCAGTCCCTCCGGACAGGCAAAAAAACTGTTTTTT.